This T cell receptor beta chain was identified during a study of long-term antiretroviral therapy in people with HIV (dated 2022 in TCRdb). Some background on the complete study: The earliest samples were collected approximately a decade before the 2015 WHO recommendation for immediate ART, a period when ART was typically delayed until CD4 counts fell. No cross-contamination during QIAcube processing was seen in test extractions of a monoclonal T-cell line run alongside a few dozen polyclonal samples. A total of roughly 180 cryopreserved PBMC samples were contributed to the cohort by 30 adults with confirmed HIV infection, with samples collected serially over a mean of roughly six years (range 1-12). A retrospective serial study tested whether ART initiation and durable HIV suppression were associated with changes in peripheral blood TRB repertoire composition and diversity. Of the 25 to 30 participants with HIV, approximately 11 were female. What the research found in general, with its limitations: Expanded TRB clones identified before ART initiation dominated the repertoire at all time points, although this dominance fluctuated and declined in many PLHIV after ART. Limited PBMC availability meant only the TCR beta chain was sequenced, without alpha chain pairing. Because cell numbers in pre-ART samples were limited, unsorted PBMC were profiled instead of sorted CD4+ and CD8+ T cells. Samples dated from the mid-2000s to the late 2010s, and the ART regimens used may be less effective than current ones. Starting ART was linked to a significant rise in TRB diversity, yet even with long-term ART the diversity remained significantly lower than in transplant donor controls. Narrower CDR3 length ranges were observed in HIV repertoires than in controls, and an antigen-experienced repertoire with only a slight naive shift after ART was suggested by the network structure. No data were available on ART adherence, viral resistance or therapy changes, limiting inferences about post-ART repertoire changes.

To be included, a participant needed at least one PBMC sample from before ART initiation plus at least two post-ART samples. Every participant with HIV received treatment in the United States of America. Before DNA extraction, cryopreserved samples containing about 0.9-10 million PBMC were thawed and washed. At the time of the earliest PBMC sample, participants with HIV were aged between about 20 and 54 years. PBMC samples from each participant spanned 1-4 timepoints before ART initiation and 2-8 timepoints after ART initiation, with a median of 7 samples. For every participant, serial HIV viral load, CD4+ T-cell count, ART history and demographic data were obtained. Genomic DNA was extracted from unsorted PBMC with a Qiagen kit on a QIAcube, with processing performed in batches of 12 samples. The CDR3 measures 14 amino acids from cysteine to phenylalanine. Only the CDR3 region is kept as DNA, spanning 42 bases read in frame from base 1. In the germline V gene, CDR1 corresponds to LGHNA and CDR2 to YSLEER. Clipping removes 1 base from V and 3 bases from J, with 2 as the unmatched junction base count.

The immunoSEQ hsTCRB v3.0 assay was used at survey level resolution to sequence the TRB variable region. TRB sequencing targeted a depth of about 40,000-55,000 T-cell genomes per sample. Pooled TRB libraries were sequenced on an Illumina MiSeq with a v3 150-cycle kit. Turning to the authors' computational methods: Repertoire analysis ran in R within a reproducible Nextflow workflow covering QC, data transformation and analysis. LymphoSeq2, an R package for exploring AIRR-Seq data, was used to implement the custom analyses. After excluding a few samples that yielded fewer than 5000 total TRB sequences, 188 HIV repertoires remained for analysis. Among the 190 or so HIV repertoires that were kept, around 60 were collected before ART initiation and over 120 were collected after ART initiation. Each repertoire was downsampled to 5000 TRB nucleotide sequences, and summary statistics were averaged across 100 downsampling iterations. Only TRB sequences with CDR3 regions of at least seven amino acids were retained for analysis. Diversity was assessed using a clonality score derived from Shannon entropy and using the Gini coefficient. In the repertoire networks, any two of the top 5000 CDR3 amino acid sequences were linked whenever the two sequences differed by an edit distance of one. For TRB CDR3 amino acid sequences, GLIPH2 was used to predict antigen specificity groups and MHC restriction. Known CMV, EBV, HIV or tissue antigen associations were flagged by matching CDR3 amino acid sequences against VDJdb and McPAS-TCR. Pre-ART, post-ART and control groups were compared with Wilcoxon signed-rank tests and Holm-Bonferroni correction. Here the immuneACCESS table is served through TCRdb, limited to in-frame sequences with V and J called. Missing clones are a known gap in these copies; in checked studies unresolved V genes cover under half, and the rest lacks a known reason. The V and J calls and clone size come from that table; D and trimming were worked out from the DNA. Here the sample has 15,000 to 25,000 clones; over 80% occur a single time. The ten largest clonotypes hold around 4% of the sample.

This clone has just one count. This receptor's antigen is unknown. Base quality data are lacking; no much larger clone is found one base away. The specimen comprised unsorted PBMCs, sampled 2.1 years after starting antiretroviral therapy. The source is a man in his late teens or twenties with HIV. The chain joins TRBV4-3 to TRBJ2-5, and 7 junctional nucleotides match TRBD2. The CDR3 region: CASSQVLAEETQYF. The DNA is as follows: TGCGCCAGCAGCCAAGTCCTAGCGGAAGAGACCCAGTACTTC.